This TCR beta chain was recovered during a study of control samples from healthy donors and cancer patients. Germline V gives CDR1 KGHSH, CDR2 LQKENI. Trimming took 5 bases from V and 3 from J; bases not matched to a gene: 3. The CDR3 covers 15 residues. Clones were sequenced by immunoSEQ multiplex PCR, and TCRdb holds only the in-frame ones, with some missing. The data contain about 160,000 clones, roughly 89% of them singletons. This chain uses TRBV18 with TRBJ2-7; 14 bases are a match to TRBD2. This receptor was taken from a man aged 30-40 years in good health. Material for sequencing was blood. This chain's CDR3 is CASSTGTSGSYEQYF. CDR3 coding DNA: TGTGCCAGCTCAACTGGGACTAGCGGGAGCTACGAGCAGTACTTC. Looking up the rest from reference TRBV18 and TRBJ2-7 gives the full variable domain: NAGVMQNPRHLVRRRGQEARLRCSPMKGHSHVYWYRQLPEEGLKFMVYLQKENIIDESGMPKERFSAEFPKEGPSILRIQQVVRGDSAAYFCASSTGTSGSYEQYFGPGTRLTVT.